What follows is one T cell receptor beta chain and its context. This sample was taken from a study of T cell responses to AZD1222 COVID-19 vaccine. Some clones are missing from TCRdb's copy, which holds only in-frame ones; the method was immunoSEQ multiplex PCR. The sample includes some 190,000 clones, approximately 92% of them seen just once. Germline CDR1 ENHRY, CDR2 SYGVKD. The V and J ends lost 5 bases and 7 bases, in that order; junction bases with no gene match: 4. This CDR3 spans 13 amino acids. This clonotype was obtained from an adult in good health. The rearrangement joins TRBV10-3 to TRBJ1-4, with 7 positions matching TRBD1. The sample consisted of peripheral blood, taken on day 0 of AZD1222 vaccination. CDR3 sequence: CAISTGAGEKLFF. DNA for the CDR3: TGTGCCATCAGTACAGGGGCGGGTGAAAAACTGTTTTTT.